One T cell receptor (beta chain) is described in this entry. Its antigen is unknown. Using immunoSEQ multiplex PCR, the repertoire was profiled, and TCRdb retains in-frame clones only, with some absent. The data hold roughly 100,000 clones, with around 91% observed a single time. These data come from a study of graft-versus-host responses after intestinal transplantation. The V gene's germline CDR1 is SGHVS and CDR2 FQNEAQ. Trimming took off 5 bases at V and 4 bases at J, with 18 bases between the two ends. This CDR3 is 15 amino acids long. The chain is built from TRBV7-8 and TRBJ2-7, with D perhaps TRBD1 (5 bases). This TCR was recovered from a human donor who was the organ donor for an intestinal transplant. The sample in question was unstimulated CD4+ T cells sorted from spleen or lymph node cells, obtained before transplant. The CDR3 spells CASSVRRVPNYEQYF. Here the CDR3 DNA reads TGTGCCAGCAGCGTACGCAGGGTCCCAAATTACGAGCAGTACTTC.